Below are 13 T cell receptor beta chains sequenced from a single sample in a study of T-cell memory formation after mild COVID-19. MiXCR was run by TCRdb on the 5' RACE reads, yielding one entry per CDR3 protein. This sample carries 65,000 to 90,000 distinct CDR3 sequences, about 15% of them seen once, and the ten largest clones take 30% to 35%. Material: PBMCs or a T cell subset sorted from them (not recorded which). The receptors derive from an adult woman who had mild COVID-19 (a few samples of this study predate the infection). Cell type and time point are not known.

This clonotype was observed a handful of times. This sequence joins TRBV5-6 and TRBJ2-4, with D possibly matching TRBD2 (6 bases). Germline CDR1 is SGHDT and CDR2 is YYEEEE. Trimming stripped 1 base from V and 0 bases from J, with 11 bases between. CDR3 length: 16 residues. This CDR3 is CASSLPGDLAKNIQYF. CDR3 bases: TGTGCCAGCAGCTTGCCGGGGGACTTAGCCAAAAACATTCAGTACTTC.

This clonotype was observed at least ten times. CDR3 amino acids: CASSQASLSTSGGPGRLTDTQYF. CDR3 in DNA: TGCGCCAGCAGCCAAGCCTCGCTTTCAACTAGCGGGGGCCCGGGCCGGCTCACAGATACGCAGTATTTT. The V and J genes are TRBV4-1 and TRBJ2-3; 11 bases fit TRBD2. The V and J ends lost 1 base and 2 bases, in that order; junction bases with no gene match: 23. This CDR3 is built from 23 residues. Per germline, CDR1 MGHRA and CDR2 YSYEKL.

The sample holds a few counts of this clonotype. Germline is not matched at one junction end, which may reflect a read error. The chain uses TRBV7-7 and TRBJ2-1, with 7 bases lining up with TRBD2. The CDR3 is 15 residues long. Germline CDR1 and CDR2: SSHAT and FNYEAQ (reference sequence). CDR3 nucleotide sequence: TGTGCTAGCAGCTTAGAAGCGGGAAGATGGAATGAGCAGTTCTTC. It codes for CASSLEAGRWNEQFF.

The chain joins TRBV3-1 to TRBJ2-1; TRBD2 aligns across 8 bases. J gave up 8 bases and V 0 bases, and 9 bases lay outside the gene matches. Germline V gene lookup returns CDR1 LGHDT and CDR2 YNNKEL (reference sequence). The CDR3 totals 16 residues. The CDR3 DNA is TGTGCCAGCAGCCAAGATCATGGGACTAGATATTATGAGCAGTTCTTC. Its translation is CASSQDHGTRYYEQFF.

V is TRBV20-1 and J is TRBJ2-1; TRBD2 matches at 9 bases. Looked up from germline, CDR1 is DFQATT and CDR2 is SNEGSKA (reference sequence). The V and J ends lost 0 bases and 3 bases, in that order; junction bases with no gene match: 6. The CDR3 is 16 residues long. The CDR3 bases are TGCAGTGCTAGAGACCGTTTAGCGGGGGACTACAATGAGCAGTTCTTC. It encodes CSARDRLAGDYNEQFF.

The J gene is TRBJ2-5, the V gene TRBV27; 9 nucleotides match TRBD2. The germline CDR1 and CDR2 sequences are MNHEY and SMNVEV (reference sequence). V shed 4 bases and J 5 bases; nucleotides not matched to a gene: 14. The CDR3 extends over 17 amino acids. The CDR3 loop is CASSSLSLAGEGETQYF. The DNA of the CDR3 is TGTGCCAGCAGTTCTCTGTCTTTAGCGGGAGAAGGGGAGACCCAGTACTTC.

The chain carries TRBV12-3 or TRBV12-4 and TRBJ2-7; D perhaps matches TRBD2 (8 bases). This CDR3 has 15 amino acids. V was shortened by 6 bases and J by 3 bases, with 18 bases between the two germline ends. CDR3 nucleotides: TGTGCCAGCAGCGGGGGGGGACAGAATGGCTACGAGCAGTACTTC. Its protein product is CASSGGGQNGYEQYF.

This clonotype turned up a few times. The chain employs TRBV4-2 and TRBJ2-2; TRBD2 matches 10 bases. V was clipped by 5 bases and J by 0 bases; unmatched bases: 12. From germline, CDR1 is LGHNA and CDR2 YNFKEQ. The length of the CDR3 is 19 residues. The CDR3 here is CASSDRPLAGAANTGELFF. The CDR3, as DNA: TGTGCCAGCAGCGATCGTCCTCTAGCGGGGGCGGCGAACACCGGGGAGCTGTTTTTT.

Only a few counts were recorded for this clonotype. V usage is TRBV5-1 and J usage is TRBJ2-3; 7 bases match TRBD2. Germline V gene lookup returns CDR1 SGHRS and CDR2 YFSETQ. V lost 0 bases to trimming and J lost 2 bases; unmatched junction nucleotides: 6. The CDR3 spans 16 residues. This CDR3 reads CASSLDLGRPTDTQYF. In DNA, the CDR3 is TGCGCCAGCAGCTTGGATCTCGGGAGGCCCACAGATACGCAGTATTTT.

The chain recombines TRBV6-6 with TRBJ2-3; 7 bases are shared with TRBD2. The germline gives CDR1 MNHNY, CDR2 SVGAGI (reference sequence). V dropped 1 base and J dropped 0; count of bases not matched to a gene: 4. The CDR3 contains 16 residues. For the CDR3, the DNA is TGTGCCAGCAGTTACTTTCCAGCGGGGAGCACAGATACGCAGTATTTT. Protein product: CASSYFPAGSTDTQYF.

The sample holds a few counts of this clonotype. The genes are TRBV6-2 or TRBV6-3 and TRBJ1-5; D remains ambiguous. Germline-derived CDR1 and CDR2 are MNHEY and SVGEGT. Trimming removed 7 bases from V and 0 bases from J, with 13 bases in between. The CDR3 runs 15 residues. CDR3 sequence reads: CASNGRDYSNQPQHF. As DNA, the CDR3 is TGTGCCAGCAACGGGCGGGATTATAGCAATCAGCCCCAGCATTTT.

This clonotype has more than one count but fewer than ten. CDR3 in DNA: TGCGCCAGCAGCTGGGCAGGCTACGAGCAGTACTTC. Protein: CASSWAGYEQYF. This chain connects TRBV5-1 to TRBJ2-7; D is uncertain. V was clipped by 3 bases and J by 3 bases, with 7 bases between them. Germline V lookup: CDR1 SGHRS, CDR2 YFSETQ. There are 12 residues in the CDR3.

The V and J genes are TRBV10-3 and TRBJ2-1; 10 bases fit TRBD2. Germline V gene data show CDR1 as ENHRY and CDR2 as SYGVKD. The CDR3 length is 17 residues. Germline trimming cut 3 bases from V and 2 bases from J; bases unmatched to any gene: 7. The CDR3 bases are TGTGCCATCAGTGAATCAGCGGGAGGGACGCCCTACAATGAGCAGTTCTTC. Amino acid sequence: CAISESAGGTPYNEQFF.